The clone carrying this T cell receptor (beta chain) was detected a few times. This entry comes from a study of blood T cell repertoires in COVID-19. Study overall: The United States, Italy and Spain supplied acute and convalescent COVID-19 samples.

Method: immunoSEQ multiplex PCR; TCRdb's copy keeps in-frame clones and lacks some. The sample has about 170,000 clones, 80% to 90% seen once; the top ten hold about 3.6%. The CDR3 is 15 residues long. Germline lookup yields CDR1 MNHEY and CDR2 SVGAGI. V lost 4 bases to trimming and J lost 2 bases, with 12 bases between them. Individuals aged about 18 to 95 years were recruited from about two dozen US areas. Participants' own reports of clinical history determined their cohort assignment. The sequence was collected from a woman between 45 and 65 years old in a cohort exposed to, infected with or recovered from COVID-19 (not recorded which). The rearrangement links TRBV6-5 to TRBJ1-5; the D is unclear. Sequenced input: PBMCs or T cells enriched from blood (not recorded which). The CDR3 spells CASSSEPGGNQPQHF. DNA of the CDR3: TGTGCCAGCAGTTCTGAGCCCGGGGGCAATCAGCCCCAGCATTTT.